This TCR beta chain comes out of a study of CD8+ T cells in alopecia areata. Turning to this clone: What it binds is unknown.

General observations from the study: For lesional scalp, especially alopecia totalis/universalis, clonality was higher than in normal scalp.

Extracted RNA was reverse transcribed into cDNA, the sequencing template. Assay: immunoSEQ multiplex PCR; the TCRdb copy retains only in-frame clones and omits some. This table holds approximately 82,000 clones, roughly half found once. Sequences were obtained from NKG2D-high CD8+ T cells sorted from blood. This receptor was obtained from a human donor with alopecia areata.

DNA for the CDR3: TGCAGTGCTAGCTTGGGGGAGATGGATTATTTT. Amino acids: CSASLGEMDYF. The V gene is TRBV20-1, the J gene TRBJ1-3, with a tentative D call TRBD1 (5 bases). Trimming removed 3 bases at V and 16 bases at J, with 16 bases between. The CDR3 length is 11 residues. Germline values: CDR1 DFQATT, CDR2 SNEGSKA (reference sequence).